This is a list of T cell receptor beta chains from one sample in a study of T cells in Graves' hyperthyroidism and ophthalmopathy. A single record per CDR3 protein comes from TCRdb applying MiXCR to the multiplex PCR reads. The table includes more than 550,000 distinct CDR3 sequences, roughly 20% detected once. The sequencing sample was made of blood. The receptors were gathered from a woman aged 45-60 years with Graves' hyperthyroidism that later progressed to Graves' ophthalmopathy. Each CDR3 is given with its conserved first and last residue. The D gene is left open where the match is weak. Clone size is not always given. Where it is, it says once, few, many or a class for expanded clones.

NA	TRBV20-1	TRBJ1-5	NA	CSARGQRDQPQHF	TGCAGTGCTCGAGGACAGAGAGATCAGCCCCAGCATTTT
TRBD2	TRBV7-3	TRBJ2-1	few	CASSLLGGEADEQFF	TGTGCCAGCAGCTTATTGGGGGGGGAGGCGGATGAGCAGTTCTTC
NA	TRBV28	TRBJ2-1	NA	CASTQMGGSYNEQFF	TGTGCCAGCACCCAAATGGGGGGCTCCTACAATGAGCAGTTCTTC
NA	TRBV3-1	TRBJ2-2	NA	CASSQVSGGPQDADTGELFF	TGTGCCAGCAGCCAAGTTTCCGGGGGACCACAGGACGCTGACACCGGGGAGCTGTTTTTT
NA	TRBV20-1	TRBJ1-1	many	CSAGGDTEAFF	TGCAGTGCAGGGGGGGACACTGAAGCTTTCTTT
NA	TRBV6-1	TRBJ1-5	few	CASRAGTNRVGQPQHF	TGTGCCAGCAGGGCCGGGACAAATCGAGTCGGGCAGCCCCAGCATTTT
NA	TRBV5-4	TRBJ2-2	few	CASSLGYQPNTGELFF	TGTGCCAGCAGCTTGGGGTATCAGCCGAACACCGGGGAGCTGTTTTTT
NA	TRBV5-8	TRBJ1-5	NA	CASSRGPNSNQPQHF	TGTGCCAGCAGCCGAGGGCCTAATAGCAATCAGCCCCAGCATTTT
NA	TRBV10-3	TRBJ1-2	NA	CAISERQPSAYGYTF	TGTGCCATCAGTGAGCGACAGCCCTCCGCCTATGGCTACACCTTC
NA	TRBV6-1	TRBJ2-2	NA	CASSEGNPGELFF	TGTGCCAGCAGTGAAGGAAATCCCGGGGAGCTGTTTTTT
NA	TRBV6-5	TRBJ2-7	many	CASSYGTGGLYEQYF	TGTGCCAGCAGTTACGGGACCGGGGGGCTCTACGAGCAGTACTTC
TRBD1	TRBV10-3	TRBJ2-3	NA	CAISESQGAADTQYF	TGTGCCATCAGTGAGTCACAGGGGGCCGCAGATACGCAGTATTTT
NA	TRBV27	TRBJ1-5	NA	CASSLSSGQINQPQHF	TGTGCCAGCAGTTTATCCTCCGGACAGATCAATCAGCCCCAGCATTTT
NA	TRBV5-8	TRBJ1-3	few	CASSLNGGQSGNTIYF	TGTGCCAGCAGCCTGAATGGGGGGCAATCTGGAAACACCATATATTTT
NA	TRBV11-2	TRBJ1-1	many	CASSSDLNTEAFF	TGTGCCAGCAGCTCGGACCTGAACACTGAAGCTTTCTTT
TRBD1	TRBV5-1	TRBJ2-7	NA	CASKISGTGFYEQYF	TGCGCCAGCAAGATTTCCGGGACAGGATTCTACGAGCAGTACTTC
NA	TRBV7-2	TRBJ1-1	many	CASSLPILRSEAFF	TGTGCCAGCAGCTTGCCAATTTTAAGGTCTGAAGCTTTCTTT
TRBD2	TRBV7-9	TRBJ2-1	NA	CASFILGGNEQFF	TGTGCCAGCTTCATTCTCGGGGGGAATGAGCAGTTCTTC
TRBD1	TRBV5-4	TRBJ1-4	NA	CASSVGQGAASEKLFF	TGTGCCAGCAGCGTGGGACAGGGGGCGGCCAGTGAAAAACTGTTTTTT
TRBD1	TRBV20-1	TRBJ1-2	NA	CSAPIPGQGRKGYTF	TGCAGTGCCCCAATCCCCGGACAGGGAAGAAAAGGCTACACCTTC
TRBD1	TRBV7-2	TRBJ1-6	few	CASSSLILDRDWTPLHF	TGTGCTAGCAGCTCCCTCATCCTCGACAGGGATTGGACACCCCTCCACTTT
TRBD1	TRBV3-1	TRBJ2-7	many	CASSQDLNTGGTYEQYF	TGTGCCAGCAGCCAAGACCTTAATACAGGGGGAACCTACGAGCAGTACTTC
NA	TRBV6-1	TRBJ2-4	few	CASSETRVGSNIQYF	TGTGCCAGCAGTGAAACGAGAGTTGGGTCGAACATTCAGTACTTC
NA	TRBV5-1	TRBJ1-1	NA	CASSPGPDTEAFF	TGCGCCAGCAGCCCAGGGCCGGACACTGAAGCTTTCTTT
NA	TRBV6-5	TRBJ2-7	many	CASSYFEGGIHEQYF	TGTGCCAGCAGTTACTTTGAGGGGGGCATACACGAGCAGTACTTC
NA	TRBV11-2	TRBJ1-1	many	CASSTRKQTNTEAFF	TGTGCCAGCAGCACCCGGAAGCAAACGAACACTGAAGCTTTCTTT
TRBD1	TRBV2	TRBJ1-6	NA	CASRESIRDRGSNSPLHF	TGTGCCAGCAGGGAATCCATCCGGGACAGAGGATCTAATTCACCCCTCCACTTT
TRBD1	TRBV27	TRBJ1-2	many	CASSRGQGNGYTF	TGTGCCAGCAGCAGGGGACAGGGGAATGGCTACACCTTC
NA	TRBV20-1	TRBJ1-1	many	CSARDRATEAFF	TGCAGTGCTAGAGATCGGGCCACTGAAGCTTTCTTT
NA	TRBV12-3/TRBV12-4	TRBJ1-4	many	CASSLYGTNEKLFF	TGTGCCAGCAGTTTGTACGGGACTAATGAAAAACTGTTTTTT
NA	TRBV19	TRBJ1-1	few	CASSASGEIMNTEAFF	TGTGCCAGTAGCGCCTCGGGGGAAATCATGAACACTGAAGCTTTCTTT
NA	TRBV29-1	TRBJ2-3	NA	CSVAGATQYF	TGCAGCGTCGCAGGGGCTACGCAGTATTTT
NA	TRBV12-3/TRBV12-4	TRBJ1-2	few	CASANPADLSAYGYTF	TGTGCCAGCGCTAATCCGGCAGACCTTTCCGCCTATGGCTACACCTTC
NA	TRBV6-1	TRBJ1-5	many	CASSGRGGNQPQHF	TGTGCCAGCAGTGGAAGAGGAGGCAATCAGCCCCAGCATTTT
TRBD2	TRBV2	TRBJ2-3	few	CASSDVSGVADTQYF	TGTGCCAGCAGTGATGTTAGCGGGGTGGCAGATACGCAGTATTTT
NA	TRBV12-3/TRBV12-4	TRBJ2-1	many	CASSQGGHYNEQFF	TGTGCCAGCAGCCAAGGGGGTCACTACAATGAGCAGTTCTTC
NA	TRBV19	TRBJ2-3	NA	CASSMAGTADTQYF	TGTGCCAGTAGTATGGCCGGGACCGCAGATACGCAGTATTTT
NA	TRBV7-8	TRBJ1-4	NA	CASSLKPGPFNEKLFF	TGTGCCAGCAGCCTTAAGCCGGGACCGTTTAATGAAAAACTGTTTTTT
NA	TRBV3-1	TRBJ2-7	many	CASSQDGRILHEQYF	TGTGCCAGCAGCCAAGACGGAAGGATTCTCCACGAGCAGTACTTC
NA	TRBV5-1	TRBJ1-5	many	CASSYPTVTCRPQHF	TGCGCCAGCAGCTACCCGACAGTTACATGTCGGCCCCAGCATTTT